One and the same sample provided the 18 T cell receptor beta chains below, sequenced in a study of regulatory and conventional T cells in RAG deficiency. Conventional CD4+ T cells were sorted from blood as CD25-low CD127-high cells. Only in-frame clones appear in the TCRdb table, and some are missing; sequencing was by immunoSEQ multiplex PCR. Among approximately 22,000 clones listed, 95% to 97% were seen once. The same sample was also studied in work on regulatory T cells. According to that study: Amplification used 52 TRBV primers and 13 TRBJ primers.

Specimen: CD25- CD4+ T cells sorted from blood. These receptors all stem from a human donor in good health.

This sequence joins TRBV9 and TRBJ1-6; D perhaps matches TRBD1 (5 bases). The CDR3 has 16 amino acids. V was trimmed by 3 bases and J by 6 bases, leaving 16 bases between them. Per germline, CDR1 SGDLS and CDR2 YYNGEE. In nucleotides, the CDR3 is TGTGCCAGCAGCGCCCTGGGGGGTTCGGTTAATTCACCCCTCCACTTT. Its translation: CASSALGGSVNSPLHF.

The CDR3 sequence is CASRSSTVNYGYTF. Written as DNA, the CDR3 is TGTGCCAGCAGGTCATCGACAGTTAACTATGGCTACACCTTC. The chain uses TRBV27 and TRBJ1-2, with a weak D call TRBD1 (5 bases). Germline V gene sequence: CDR1 MNHEY, CDR2 SMNVEV (reference sequence). This CDR3 has 14 amino acids. The V end was cut by 6 bases, the J end by 1 base, with 12 bases between.

This chain links TRBV28 with TRBJ2-7; TRBD1 matches at 9 bases. The CDR3 is 15 amino acids. CDR1 is MDHEN and CDR2 is SYDVKM in the germline V gene. The V segment lost 6 bases and the J segment 3 bases; nucleotides outside the gene matches: 9. The DNA for the CDR3 is TGTGCCAGCAGCCCCGAGGGACAGGGTCGCTACGAGCAGTACTTC. Amino acid sequence: CASSPEGQGRYEQYF.

This clone was observed a single time. The rearrangement links TRBV7-9 to TRBJ1-2; TRBD1 aligns across 8 bases. J lost 0 bases, V lost 5 bases, and 5 bases had no gene match. CDR1 SEHNR and CDR2 FQNEAQ come from the germline V gene (reference sequence). This CDR3 has 15 amino acids. The CDR3 spells CASSPEQGANYGYTF. For the CDR3, the DNA is TGTGCCAGCAGCCCAGAACAGGGGGCTAACTATGGCTACACCTTC.

The chain links TRBV7-7 to TRBJ2-3, with D tentatively TRBD1 (5 bases). CDR1 and CDR2 from the germline V gene are SSHAT and FNYEAQ (reference sequence). V dropped 1 base and J dropped 0 bases, with 11 bases sitting between them. The CDR3 has 16 amino acids. The CDR3: CASSLVPGSSTDTQYF. The CDR3 bases are TGTGCCAGCAGCTTAGTTCCAGGGTCTAGCACAGATACGCAGTATTTT.

The CDR3 sequence is CASSTSGSPSPDTQYF. CDR3 DNA sequence: TGTGCCAGCTCAACCTCGGGTTCCCCATCCCCAGATACGCAGTATTTT. The chain uses TRBV7-9 and TRBJ2-3; D ambiguous. This CDR3 has 16 residues. CDR1 is SEHNR, CDR2 FQNEAQ, per germline (reference sequence). Trimming removed 8 bases from V and 4 bases from J, with 22 bases in between.

The V call is TRBV5-1, the J call TRBJ1-4, with a tentative D call TRBD1 (6 bases). The CDR3 has 16 amino acids. V was trimmed by 4 bases and J by 0 bases, leaving 13 bases between them. Germline CDR1 reads SGHRS; CDR2 reads YFSETQ. CDR3 protein: CASSPGTHATNEKLFF. DNA for the CDR3: TGCGCCAGCAGCCCGGGGACACACGCAACTAATGAAAAACTGTTTTTT.

This clone appeared once. This chain joins TRBV6-6 and TRBJ1-5; no clear D gene. Trimming stripped 0 bases from V and 1 base from J, with 10 bases between. CDR1 and CDR2 from the germline V gene are MNHNY and SVGAGI (reference sequence). This CDR3 spans 16 amino acids. The CDR3 DNA reads as TGTGCCAGCAGTTACTCTCCACAGCCCAGCAATCAGCCCCAGCATTTT. Protein sequence: CASSYSPQPSNQPQHF.

The J gene is TRBJ1-2, the V gene TRBV30; tentatively, D is TRBD1 (6 bases). Trimming left V 6 bases short and J 4 bases short, with 18 bases between. The CDR3 is 14 residues long. The V gene's germline CDR1 is GTSNPN and CDR2 SVGIG (reference sequence). CDR3: CACQGGDLIYGYTF. The CDR3 bases are TGTGCCTGCCAAGGGGGGGATCTCATCTATGGCTACACCTTC.

The chain joins TRBV25-1 to TRBJ1-3, with D maybe TRBD1 (5 bases). V lost 7 bases, J lost 1 base, and 11 bases lay in between. The length of the CDR3 is 14 residues. Per germline, CDR1 MGHDK and CDR2 SYGVNS. This chain's CDR3 is CASTSRDSGNTIYF. For the CDR3, the DNA is TGTGCCAGCACCTCCAGGGATTCTGGAAACACCATATATTTT.

This chain links TRBV27 with TRBJ1-6; D call uncertain. From germline, CDR1 is MNHEY and CDR2 SMNVEV (reference sequence). The CDR3 totals 13 residues. Between the trimmed V and J ends, which lost 6 bases and 4 bases, there was a span of 7 bases. Here the CDR3 DNA reads TGTGCCAGCAGCGTAATTTATAATTCACCCCTCCACTTT. As protein: CASSVIYNSPLHF.

This sequence joins TRBV6-5 and TRBJ1-3, with a weak D call TRBD1 (5 bases). V was cut by 6 bases and J by 7 bases, with 16 bases left in between. Germline CDR1 reads MNHEY; CDR2 reads SVGAGI. This CDR3 comprises 14 residues. CDR3 in DNA: TGTGCCAGCAGCTACCTAGGGGCTTCTAACACCATATATTTT. It is translated as CASSYLGASNTIYF.

This clone is a singleton in its sample. This sequence joins TRBV7-9 and TRBJ2-7; TRBD2 aligns across 7 bases. The CDR3 runs 15 residues. V gave up 2 bases and J gave up 4 bases; unmatched junction bases: 8. Per the germline V gene, CDR1 is SEHNR and CDR2 is FQNEAQ (reference sequence). The CDR3 sequence is CASSLSASGGYEQYF. The CDR3 DNA sequence: TGTGCCAGCAGCTTATCGGCCTCCGGGGGGTACGAGCAGTACTTC.

The V and J genes are TRBV30 and TRBJ1-4, with D maybe TRBD1 (6 bases). The CDR3 totals 14 residues. Germline CDR1 is GTSNPN and CDR2 is SVGIG (reference sequence). V was trimmed by 2 bases and J by 5 bases, leaving 12 bases between them. Here the CDR3 DNA reads TGTGCCTGGAGTCGGGACATACTGAATGAAAAACTGTTTTTT. The encoded protein is CAWSRDILNEKLFF.

The chain is built from TRBV19 and TRBJ1-2; 10 nucleotides agree with TRBD1. The CDR3 loop spans 14 amino acids. J gave up 8 bases and V 5 bases, and 8 bases lay outside the gene matches. Germline V lookup: CDR1 LNHDA, CDR2 SQIVND (reference sequence). CDR3 sequence reads: CASSAGTGVHGYTF. The DNA of the CDR3 is TGTGCCAGTAGTGCCGGGACAGGGGTTCACGGCTACACCTTC. The full variable domain, its missing parts supplied by reference TRBV19 and TRBJ1-2, is DGGITQSPKYLFRKEGQNVTLSCEQNLNHDAMYWYRQDPGQGLRLIYYSQIVNDFQKGDIAEGYSVSREKKESFPLTVTSAQKNPTAFYLCASSAGTGVHGYTFGSGTRLTVV.

The chain carries TRBV9 and TRBJ2-1; 8 nucleotides align to TRBD2. Losses at the gene ends were 0 bases for V and 4 bases for J; bases not matched to a gene: 3. Germline lookup yields CDR1 SGDLS and CDR2 YYNGEE. CDR3 length equals 15 residues. The CDR3 protein is CASSVVAGGYNEQFF. Here the CDR3 DNA reads TGTGCCAGCAGCGTAGTGGCGGGGGGATACAATGAGCAGTTCTTC.

The rearrangement uses TRBV7-9 and TRBJ1-1; 9 bases match TRBD1. The CDR3 extends over 13 amino acids. The germline CDR1 and CDR2 sequences are SEHNR and FQNEAQ (reference sequence). The junction had 2 bases not matched to a gene; V was cut back by 3 bases and J by 6 bases. Here the CDR3 DNA reads TGTGCCAGCAGCTTGGGACAGGGAGCTGAAGCTTTCTTT. This encodes CASSLGQGAEAFF.

V is TRBV5-1 and J is TRBJ2-5, with D possibly being TRBD2 (5 bases). Trimming shortened V by 0 bases and J by 3 bases, and 12 bases separated the two germline ends. The germline CDR1 and CDR2 sequences are SGHRS and YFSETQ. This CDR3 contains 15 residues. CDR3 in amino acids: CASSLGGLVEETQYF. DNA for the CDR3: TGCGCCAGCAGCTTGGGCGGACTCGTTGAAGAGACCCAGTACTTC. The entire variable domain, with the rest obtained from reference TRBV5-1 and TRBJ2-5, is as follows: KAGVTQTPRYLIKTRGQQVTLSCSPISGHRSVSWYQQTPGQGLQFLFEYFSETQRNKGNFPGRFSGRQFSNSRSEMNVSTLELGDSALYLCASSLGGLVEETQYFGPGTRLLVL.